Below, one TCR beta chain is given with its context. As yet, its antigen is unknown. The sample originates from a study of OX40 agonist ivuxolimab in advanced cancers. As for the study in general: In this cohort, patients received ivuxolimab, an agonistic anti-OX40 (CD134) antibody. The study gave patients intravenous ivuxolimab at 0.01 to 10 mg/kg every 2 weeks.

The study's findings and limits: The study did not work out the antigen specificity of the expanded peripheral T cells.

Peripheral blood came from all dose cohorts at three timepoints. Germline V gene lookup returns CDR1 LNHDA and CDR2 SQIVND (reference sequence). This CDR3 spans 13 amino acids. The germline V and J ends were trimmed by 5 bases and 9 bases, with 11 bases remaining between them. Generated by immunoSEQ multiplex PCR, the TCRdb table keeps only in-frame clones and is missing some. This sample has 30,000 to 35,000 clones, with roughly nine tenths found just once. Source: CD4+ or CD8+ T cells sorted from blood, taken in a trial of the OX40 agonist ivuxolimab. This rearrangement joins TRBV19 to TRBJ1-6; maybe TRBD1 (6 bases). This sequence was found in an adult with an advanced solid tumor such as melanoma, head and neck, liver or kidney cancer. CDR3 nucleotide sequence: TGTGCCAGTAGTGGGGGGGCTGGTTCACCCCTCCACTTT. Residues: CASSGGAGSPLHF.